The T cell receptor beta chain under discussion was sequenced for a study of control samples from healthy donors and cancer patients. The method was immunoSEQ multiplex PCR; TCRdb's version includes in-frame clones alone and lacks a portion of them. The sample has approximately 81,000 clones, about 93% seen once. The sequence was collected from a woman aged 18-30 years in good health. Sequenced: blood.

The CDR3 reads CASSSGGSYNEQFF. For the CDR3, the DNA is TGTGCCAGCAGCTCAGGGGGCTCCTACAATGAGCAGTTCTTC. This chain connects TRBV11-3 to TRBJ2-1, with 7 bases matching TRBD1. With V trimmed by 4 bases and J by 0 bases, 0 bases remained unmatched. Germline V gene data show CDR1 as SGHNT and CDR2 as YENEEA. The CDR3 length is 14 residues.